Listed here are 30 T cell receptor beta chains from one sample, sequenced in a study of brain T cells in children with intractable seizures (dated by TCRdb to about 2021). Receptor libraries were prepared by the immunoSEQ multiplex PCR assay. As stored in TCRdb, this immuneACCESS dataset retains in-frame rearrangements with V and J assigned. A fraction of the clones does not appear; measured against another copy, unresolved V genes explain less than half of the discrepancy, and the remainder lacks a known reason. Across this sample there are about 320,000 clones, with 85% to 95% seen only once. About 6% of the sample belongs to the ten largest clones. The label giving this sample's time point can be read as: blood from clinic visit 5 months post-surgery; TSC patient then seizure free. The sequencing here drew on peripheral blood, taken about 5 months after surgery. These TCRs come from a boy under three years old with tuberous sclerosis and intractable seizures.

The genes are TRBV11-1 and TRBJ1-2, with unresolved D. Trimming pared 5 bases from V and 0 bases from J, leaving 10 bases between. The CDR3 runs 14 residues. Per the germline V gene, CDR1 is SGHAT and CDR2 is FQDESV (reference sequence). In nucleotides, the CDR3 is TGTGCCAGCAGCCCTATTACGACTAACTATGGCTACACCTTC. This codes for CASSPITTNYGYTF.

J is TRBJ2-1 and V is TRBV6-5; 9 nucleotides line up with TRBD1. Germline assignment: CDR1 MNHEY and CDR2 SVGAGI. Germline trimming cut 3 bases from V and 6 bases from J; bases unmatched to any gene: 3. The CDR3 is made up of 14 amino acids. The CDR3 DNA reads TGTGCCAGCAGTTATACAGGGGGCTTCAATGAGCAGTTCTTC. Translating it yields CASSYTGGFNEQFF.

The J gene is TRBJ1-1, the V gene TRBV2; possible D gene TRBD1, 5 bases. Germline CDR1 is SNHLY and CDR2 is FYNNEI. The CDR3 length is 17 residues. V dropped 0 bases and J dropped 1 base, with 15 bases sitting between them. The CDR3 is CASSEADLLGRNTEAFF. In DNA form, the CDR3 reads TGTGCCAGCAGTGAAGCTGACCTGCTGGGGCGGAACACTGAAGCTTTCTTT.

Notes on this clone: This sample includes further DNA sequences coding for the same CDR3. The chain is built from TRBV7-2 and TRBJ2-3, with TRBD1 as a possible D gene (5 bases). CDR1 and CDR2 from the germline V gene are SGHTA and FQGNSA. The V end lost 5 bases, the J end lost 5 bases, and 17 bases lay between the germline ends. The CDR3 covers 15 residues. The CDR3 loop is CASSPDLNRGDTQYF. In DNA, the CDR3 is TGTGCCAGCAGCCCGGATCTAAATAGGGGAGATACGCAGTATTTT. The full variable domain, completed using reference TRBV7-2 and TRBJ2-3, is GAGVSQSPSNKVTEKGKDVELRCDPISGHTALYWYRQSLGQGLEFLIYFQGNSAPDKSGLPSDRFSAERTGGSVSTLTIQRTQQEDSAVYLCASSPDLNRGDTQYFGPGTRLTVL.

This sequence joins TRBV6-9 and TRBJ2-5; D perhaps matches TRBD1 (5 bases). The germline CDR1 and CDR2 sequences are MNHGY and SVAAGI. CDR3 length: 12 amino acids. V was shortened by 8 bases and J by 5 bases, with 12 bases between the two germline ends. The CDR3, as DNA: TGTGCCAGCCATAGGGGCCCGGAGACCCAGTACTTC. It yields the protein CASHRGPETQYF.

The genes are TRBV11-3 and TRBJ1-1, with 8 bases that match TRBD1. The ends lost 1 base at V and 0 bases at J; junction bases unmatched: 1. Germline-derived CDR1 and CDR2 are SGHNT and YENEEA. This CDR3 has 15 amino acids. CDR3: CASSLAGGMNTEAFF. The DNA for the CDR3 is TGTGCCAGCAGCTTAGCAGGGGGCATGAACACTGAAGCTTTCTTT.

This clone was counted a single time. J is TRBJ1-1 and V is TRBV5-5; D is possibly TRBD1 (5 bases). V shed 1 base and J shed 4 bases, with 14 bases lying between them. Germline V gene sequence: CDR1 SGHKS, CDR2 YYEKEE (reference sequence). The CDR3 totals 15 residues. CDR3 protein: CASSLRDLEGTEAFF. The CDR3 DNA reads TGTGCCAGCAGCTTGCGGGACCTAGAGGGCACTGAAGCTTTCTTT.

This clone showed up just once. CDR3 DNA: TGTGCCAGCAGCCCGGGACTAGCGGGGGAGCCACGGGAGACCCAGTACTTC. It codes for CASSPGLAGEPRETQYF. V and J are TRBV3-1 (or the pseudogene TRBV3-2) and TRBJ2-5; TRBD2 matches at 14 bases. Germline trimming cut 4 bases from V and 5 bases from J; bases unmatched to any gene: 9. The CDR3 spans 17 residues. Germline CDR1 reads LGHDT; CDR2 reads YNNKEL (reference sequence).

The chain recombines TRBV5-4 with TRBJ1-1; TRBD1 is a possible D gene (5 bases). The V gene's germline CDR1 is SGHNT and CDR2 YYREEE (reference sequence). The CDR3 runs 13 residues. The V gene lost 0 bases and the J gene lost 6 bases, with 9 bases spanning the gap. The CDR3 nucleotides read TGTGCCAGCAGCTTGGTTCAGGGCGCTGAAGCTTTCTTT. Translating it yields CASSLVQGAEAFF.

The rearrangement joins TRBV5-5 to TRBJ2-2; no definite D call. V was cut by 4 bases and J by 0 bases, with 7 bases left in between. The CDR3 is 14 amino acids. Germline V gives CDR1 SGHKS, CDR2 YYEKEE (reference sequence). The CDR3 loop reads CASSNRTNTGELFF. As DNA, the CDR3 is TGTGCCAGCAGCAATCGCACGAACACCGGGGAGCTGTTTTTT.

The J gene is TRBJ2-1, the V gene TRBV15; no definite D call. Deletions cut 3 bases from V and 7 bases from J, with 19 bases between. The CDR3 covers 16 residues. Germline assignment: CDR1 LNHNV and CDR2 YYDKDF (reference sequence). As DNA, the CDR3 is TGTGCCACCAGCAGCCCCTCCTCGGTTGGGGTTAATGAGCAGTTCTTC. Its translation is CATSSPSSVGVNEQFF.

V usage is TRBV15 and J usage is TRBJ2-3, with 9 bases fitting TRBD1. Germline V gene data show CDR1 as LNHNV and CDR2 as YYDKDF (reference sequence). V lost 1 base to trimming and J lost 1 base; unmatched junction nucleotides: 0. The CDR3 spans 15 residues. CDR3 DNA: TGTGCCACCAGCAGAGGGACAGGGGGCACAGATACGCAGTATTTT. The encoded protein is CATSRGTGGTDTQYF. Based on the CDR3 plus reference TRBV15 and TRBJ2-3, the full variable domain is DAMVIQNPRYQVTQFGKPVTLSCSQTLNHNVMYWYQQKSSQAPKLLFHYYDKDFNNEADTPDNFQSRRPNTSFCFLDIRSPGLGDTAMYLCATSRGTGGTDTQYFGPGTRLTVL.

The chain joins TRBV20-1 to TRBJ1-2; no reliable D call. This CDR3 region has 12 residues. V lost 3 bases and J 1 base, leaving 6 bases between the germline ends. Germline assignment: CDR1 DFQATT and CDR2 SNEGSKA (reference sequence). CDR3 in DNA: TGCAGTGCTAGTACGGTTAACTATGGCTACACCTTC. Protein product: CSASTVNYGYTF.

V and J are TRBV18 and TRBJ1-2; unclear D gene. Germline loops: CDR1 KGHSH, CDR2 LQKENI. Trimming cost V 3 bases and J 5 bases, with 13 bases left between them. This CDR3 is 14 amino acids long. The CDR3 reads CASSPNGRFYGYTF. The CDR3 nucleotides are TGTGCCAGCTCACCCAACGGACGGTTTTATGGCTACACCTTC.

V gene TRBV12-5 combines with J gene TRBJ2-7; perhaps TRBD1 as D (6 bases). V dropped 0 bases and J dropped 5 bases, with 20 bases sitting between them. CDR1 is LGHNT and CDR2 is FRNRAP in the germline V gene. The CDR3 length is 17 residues. The CDR3 bases are TGTGCTAGTGGTTTGGTACTGTCCCACAGGGTGGAGGACGAGCAGTACTTC. Translating gives CASGLVLSHRVEDEQYF.

The chain uses TRBV12-3 or TRBV12-4 and TRBJ1-1; D might be TRBD1 (6 bases). There are 13 residues in the CDR3. The germline V and J ends were trimmed by 5 bases and 6 bases, with 13 bases remaining between them. This CDR3 is CASSTGSGAEAFF. In DNA, the CDR3 is TGTGCCAGCAGTACAGGGAGTGGGGCTGAAGCTTTCTTT.

The CDR3 loop is CASSTTGERTGGPWSSQGKLFF. As DNA, the CDR3 is TGTGCCAGCAGCACGACGGGTGAACGTACAGGGGGCCCTTGGAGTTCCCAGGGAAAACTGTTTTTT. The V gene is TRBV21-1, the J gene TRBJ1-4; the D call of TRBD1 is as the table states it, not checked on the DNA. TRBV21-1 is a pseudogene segment. The CDR3 loop spans 22 amino acids.

The chain couples TRBV7-8 to TRBJ1-1; D unclear. Trimming removed 5 bases from V and 8 bases from J, with 24 bases in between. The germline V gene encodes CDR1 SGHVS and CDR2 FQNEAQ. The CDR3 spans 16 residues. CDR3 loop: CASSLRKYVGFREAFF. In DNA form, the CDR3 reads TGTGCCAGCAGCCTTAGAAAATATGTAGGCTTCCGAGAAGCTTTCTTT. The whole variable domain, filled in from reference TRBV7-8 and TRBJ1-1, reads GAGVSQSPRYKVAKRGQDVALRCDPISGHVSLFWYQQALGQGPEFLTYFQNEAQLDKSGLPSDRFFAERPEGSVSTLKIQRTQQEDSAVYLCASSLRKYVGFREAFFGQGTRLTVV.

This chain links TRBV7-2 with TRBJ2-1, with TRBD2 matching over 7 bases. The germline CDR1 and CDR2 sequences are SGHTA and FQGNSA. The CDR3 length is 18 residues. V gave up 6 bases and J gave up 0 bases; unmatched junction bases: 14. CDR3 region: CASRRGRRGTSSYNEQFF. The CDR3 DNA reads as TGTGCCAGCAGACGCGGACGGCGGGGGACGAGCTCCTACAATGAGCAGTTCTTC. Full variable domain (outside the CDR3, taken from reference TRBV7-2 and TRBJ2-1): GAGVSQSPSNKVTEKGKDVELRCDPISGHTALYWYRQSLGQGLEFLIYFQGNSAPDKSGLPSDRFSAERTGGSVSTLTIQRTQQEDSAVYLCASRRGRRGTSSYNEQFFGPGTRLTVL.

V gene TRBV27 combines with J gene TRBJ2-7; D might be TRBD1 (5 bases). V was shortened by 6 bases and J by 0 bases, with 12 bases between the two germline ends. Germline CDR1 MNHEY, CDR2 SMNVEV (reference sequence). The CDR3 spans 14 residues. The CDR3 sequence is CASRLQGSSYEQYF. CDR3 DNA sequence: TGTGCCAGCAGACTGCAGGGATCCTCCTACGAGCAGTACTTC.

The CDR3 is CATSDSTGLADPTDTQYF. The DNA for the CDR3 is TGTGCCACCAGTGATTCCACGGGACTAGCGGACCCCACAGATACGCAGTATTTT. V gene TRBV24-1 combines with J gene TRBJ2-3, with 11 bases fitting TRBD2. Per the germline V gene, CDR1 is KGHDR and CDR2 is SFDVKD. Trimming cost V 2 bases and J 2 bases; bases outside gene matches: 8. CDR3 size: 18 residues.

The rearrangement links TRBV9 to TRBJ2-1; TRBD1 aligns across 9 bases. CDR1 is SGDLS and CDR2 is YYNGEE in the germline V gene. V lost 4 bases to trimming and J lost 0 bases; unmatched junction nucleotides: 5. This CDR3 region has 16 residues. The CDR3 region is CASSLLTGGSYNEQFF. The CDR3 DNA is TGTGCCAGCAGCTTGTTGACAGGGGGCTCCTACAATGAGCAGTTCTTC.

This clone was counted a few times. V is TRBV24-1 and J is TRBJ2-1; TRBD2 aligns across 7 bases. Germline loops: CDR1 KGHDR, CDR2 SFDVKD. The V and J ends lost 1 base and 6 bases, in that order; junction bases with no gene match: 2. There are 14 residues in the CDR3. The CDR3 reads CATSDFSGPNEQFF. CDR3 nucleotide sequence: TGTGCCACCAGTGATTTTAGCGGGCCCAATGAGCAGTTCTTC.

The chain carries TRBV6-5 and TRBJ1-1; weak D call: TRBD1 (5 bases). CDR3 length equals 13 residues. Looked up from germline, CDR1 is MNHEY and CDR2 is SVGAGI. V was cut by 0 bases and J by 8 bases, with 10 bases left in between. The CDR3 sequence is CASSYSRGSEAFF. CDR3 bases: TGTGCCAGCAGTTACTCAAGGGGTTCAGAAGCTTTCTTT.

The chain recombines TRBV19 with TRBJ1-1, with D unclear. This CDR3 is built from 14 residues. CDR1 LNHDA and CDR2 SQIVND come from the germline V gene (reference sequence). The V and J ends lost 5 bases and 4 bases respectively, with 14 bases between them. This CDR3 is CASSAIPSITEAFF. CDR3 nucleotides: TGTGCCAGTAGTGCGATCCCCTCAATCACTGAAGCTTTCTTT.

This clone was detected a few times. Germline and junction disagree at one end, which may indicate a read error. The chain couples TRBV7-9 to TRBJ1-1; D not certain. The CDR3 is made up of 15 amino acids. Germline V lookup: CDR1 SEHNR, CDR2 FQNEAQ (reference sequence). CDR3 protein: CASSLLATASTGAFF. The CDR3, as DNA: TGTGCCAGCAGCTTACTAGCAACAGCGAGTACTGGAGCTTTCTTT.

This clone was seen a few times. The chain joins TRBV6-5 to TRBJ1-1, with 7 bases matching TRBD1. The CDR3 extends over 14 amino acids. CDR1 MNHEY and CDR2 SVGAGI come from the germline V gene. With 6 bases clipped from V and 8 bases from J, the junction kept 12 bases outside the gene matches. The CDR3 nucleotides are TGTGCCAGCAGAATCACATTACAGGGGTCGGAAGCTTTCTTT. This gives the protein CASRITLQGSEAFF.

This sequence joins TRBV24-1 and TRBJ2-1; TRBD2 matches 9 bases. V lost 3 bases to trimming and J lost 0 bases; unmatched junction nucleotides: 8. Germline V CDR1 and CDR2: KGHDR, SFDVKD. The CDR3 spans 18 residues. CDR3: CATSDGSSGASSYNEQFF. CDR3 nucleotides: TGTGCCACCAGTGATGGTTCTAGCGGGGCGAGCTCCTACAATGAGCAGTTCTTC.

This chain joins TRBV10-3 and TRBJ2-3; 10 bases align to TRBD2. Germline loops: CDR1 ENHRY, CDR2 SYGVKD. The CDR3 is 14 amino acids. Trimming cost V 6 bases and J 3 bases; bases outside gene matches: 3. Here the CDR3 DNA reads TGTGCCATCAGGCTAGCGGGAGAGACAGATACGCAGTATTTT. Its protein product is CAIRLAGETDTQYF.

CDR3 amino acids: CASRPGLAGGIQYF. CDR3 coding DNA: TGCGCCAGCAGACCGGGACTAGCGGGAGGCATTCAGTACTTC. The chain links TRBV5-1 to TRBJ2-4; 15 bases map to TRBD2. Per germline, CDR1 SGHRS and CDR2 YFSETQ. With V trimmed by 5 bases and J by 9 bases, 3 bases remained unmatched. The CDR3 loop spans 14 amino acids.